Below, 3 T cell receptor beta chains from the same sample are listed, as sequenced in a study of blood T cell repertoires in COVID-19. Clones were sequenced by immunoSEQ multiplex PCR, and TCRdb holds only the in-frame ones, with some missing. The sample yields roughly 300,000 clones, 80% to 90% seen once. Specimen: peripheral blood. The receptors stem from a woman under 40 with COVID-19, enrolled during active disease.

V is TRBV28 and J is TRBJ2-7; TRBD2 aligns across 7 bases. The V segment lost 7 bases and the J segment 6 bases; nucleotides outside the gene matches: 6. CDR3 length: 12 residues. The germline V gene has CDR1 MDHEN and CDR2 SYDVKM. The CDR3 reads CASTQGLPEQYF. The DNA for the CDR3 is TGTGCCAGCACCCAGGGACTACCCGAGCAGTACTTC.

The chain carries TRBV5-1 and TRBJ1-4, with D maybe TRBD1 (6 bases). V was clipped by 4 bases and J by 5 bases, with 15 bases between them. This CDR3 is built from 15 residues. Germline V gene lookup returns CDR1 SGHRS and CDR2 YFSETQ. In DNA form, the CDR3 reads TGCGCCAGCAGCCCCCGGGGGGCCGGGAATGAAAAACTGTTTTTT. Translation: CASSPRGAGNEKLFF.

The chain is built from TRBV5-1 and TRBJ2-2, with unresolved D. Trimming shortened V by 0 bases and J by 4 bases, and 10 bases separated the two germline ends. Germline CDR1 and CDR2: SGHRS and YFSETQ. The CDR3 consists of 15 residues. DNA of the CDR3: TGCGCCAGCAGCTTGGTAGTTGCAGGCACCGGGGAGCTGTTTTTT. Translation gives CASSLVVAGTGELFF.